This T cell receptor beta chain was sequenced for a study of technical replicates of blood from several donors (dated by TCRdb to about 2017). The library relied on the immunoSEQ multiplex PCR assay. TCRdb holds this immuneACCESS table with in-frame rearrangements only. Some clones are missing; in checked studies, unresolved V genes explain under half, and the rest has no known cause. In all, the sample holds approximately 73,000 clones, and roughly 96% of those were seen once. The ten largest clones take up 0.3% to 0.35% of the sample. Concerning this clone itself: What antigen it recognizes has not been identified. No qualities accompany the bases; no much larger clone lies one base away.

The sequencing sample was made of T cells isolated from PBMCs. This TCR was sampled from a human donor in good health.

In nucleotide form, the sequence is TGCGCCAGCAGCTTGGTCCCACAGGGGGGCACTGAAGCTTTCTTT. Translated, it gives CASSLVPQGGTEAFF. The sequence joins TRBV5-1 to TRBJ1-1, with 8 middle bases fitting TRBD1. In the germline V gene, CDR1 corresponds to SGHRS and CDR2 to YFSETQ. Clipping removes 0 bases from V and 4 bases from J, with 5 as the unmatched junction base count. The CDR3 spans 15 residues, from the cysteine through the phenylalanine. The CDR3 DNA has 45 bases and is translated from base 1. Full variable domain (CDR3 extended with the reference TRBV5-1 and TRBJ1-1 proteins): KAGVTQTPRYLIKTRGQQVTLSCSPISGHRSVSWYQQTPGQGLQFLFEYFSETQRNKGNFPGRFSGRQFSNSRSEMNVSTLELGDSALYLCASSLVPQGGTEAFFGQGTRLTVV.